This T cell receptor beta chain derives from a study of beta chain features in type 1 diabetes. Populations isolated by sorting all had purity greater than 95%. Regarding the study as a whole: Any PCR bias toward short templates would affect both groups alike.

Ten or more counts support this clone. Antigen: not known. Expressed TCRB transcripts were sequenced, since all the RNA that had been isolated was reverse transcribed. TCRdb's table, derived via immunoSEQ multiplex PCR, lists solely in-frame clones and lacks some. The sample has 130,000 to 150,000 clones, about 10% seen once. V was clipped by 5 bases and J by 8 bases; unmatched bases: 11. Germline V lookup: CDR1 SQVTM, CDR2 ANQGSEA. This CDR3 is built from 13 residues. The TCR sequence derives from a man aged 18 to 29 in good health. The V call is TRBV29-1, the J call TRBJ2-7; 8 nucleotides match TRBD1. Sequencing was performed on central memory CD4+ T cells from blood. CDR3 DNA sequence: TGCAGCGTTCTCCCGGGACAGGTTGAGAAGCAGTACTTC. The encoded protein is CSVLPGQVEKQYF.